This TCR beta chain was obtained from a study of blood T cells in healthy people across ages. The V gene's germline CDR1 is MGHRA and CDR2 YSYEKL. This CDR3 contains 16 residues. V was pared by 1 base and J by 6 bases, with 6 bases of the junction left unmatched. With a J-beta primer mix and a sample-barcoded 5' primer, a second PCR ran roughly 6 to 11 cycles. Each CDR3 protein is one row after TCRdb ran MiXCR on the 5' RACE reads. The table records roughly 1.6 million distinct CDR3 sequences, 34% of them present only once. The chain recombines TRBV4-1 with TRBJ2-2; 9 positions match TRBD2. Sequenced: blood. This clonotype was sampled from a woman under 40 in good health. The CDR3 region has the DNA TGCGCCAGCAGCCAAGCCCAGCGGGGGGCCCCCGGGGAGCTGTTTTTT. The encoded protein is CASSQAQRGAPGELFF.